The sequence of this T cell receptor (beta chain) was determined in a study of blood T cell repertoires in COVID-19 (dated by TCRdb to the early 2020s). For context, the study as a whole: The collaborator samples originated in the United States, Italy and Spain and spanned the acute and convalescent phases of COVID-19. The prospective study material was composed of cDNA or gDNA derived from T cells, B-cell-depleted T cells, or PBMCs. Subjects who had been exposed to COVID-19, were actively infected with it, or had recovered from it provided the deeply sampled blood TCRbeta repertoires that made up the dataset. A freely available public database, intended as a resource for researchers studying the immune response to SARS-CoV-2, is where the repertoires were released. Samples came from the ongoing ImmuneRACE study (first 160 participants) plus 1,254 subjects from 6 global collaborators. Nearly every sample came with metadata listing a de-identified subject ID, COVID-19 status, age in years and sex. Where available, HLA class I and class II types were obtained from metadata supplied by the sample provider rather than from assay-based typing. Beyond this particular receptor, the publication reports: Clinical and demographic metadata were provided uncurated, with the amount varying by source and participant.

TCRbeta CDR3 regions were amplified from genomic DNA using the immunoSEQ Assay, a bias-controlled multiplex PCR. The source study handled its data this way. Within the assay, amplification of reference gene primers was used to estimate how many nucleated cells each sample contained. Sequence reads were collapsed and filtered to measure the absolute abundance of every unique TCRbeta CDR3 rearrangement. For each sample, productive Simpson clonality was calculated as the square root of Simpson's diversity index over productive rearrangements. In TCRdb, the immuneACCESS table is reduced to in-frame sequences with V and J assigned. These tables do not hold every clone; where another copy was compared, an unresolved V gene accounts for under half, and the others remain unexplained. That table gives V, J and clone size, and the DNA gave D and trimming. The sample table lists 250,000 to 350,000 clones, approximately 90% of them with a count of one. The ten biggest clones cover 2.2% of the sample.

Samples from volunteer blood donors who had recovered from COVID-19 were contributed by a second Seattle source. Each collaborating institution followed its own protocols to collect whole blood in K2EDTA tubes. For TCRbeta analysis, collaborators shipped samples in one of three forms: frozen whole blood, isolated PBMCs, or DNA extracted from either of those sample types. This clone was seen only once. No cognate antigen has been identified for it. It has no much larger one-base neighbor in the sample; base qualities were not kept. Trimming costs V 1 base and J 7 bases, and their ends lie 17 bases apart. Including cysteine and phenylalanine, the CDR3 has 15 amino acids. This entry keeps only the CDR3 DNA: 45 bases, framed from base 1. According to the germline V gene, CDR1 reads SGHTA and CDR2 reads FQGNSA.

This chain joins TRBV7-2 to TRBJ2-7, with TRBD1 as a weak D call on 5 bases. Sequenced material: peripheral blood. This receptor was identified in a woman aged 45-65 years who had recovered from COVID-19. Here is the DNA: TGTGCCAGCAGCTTAGATGGGGCCGTCCATCAGGAGCAGTACTTC. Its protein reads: CASSLDGAVHQEQYF.